This TCR beta chain was retrieved from a study of T cells expressing NK-cell markers. The overall study: Out of eight donors sequenced, seven tested HCMV-seropositive and the remaining one seronegative. The study, taken as a whole, reports: Uncertainty persisted over the HCMV specificity of expanded NKG2C+ T cell clones. CD8+ T cells in six or seven donors included dominant NKG2C+ clonotypes at roughly 1.0-7.0%. The CD3+CD56-NKG2C+ fraction was also led by these clonotypes in a few donors.

TCRdb reanalyzed the 5' RACE reads, giving one entry per CDR3 protein sequence and no DNA. This repertoire includes 300,000 to 450,000 distinct CDR3 sequences. As regards this clonotype: What it binds is not known.

Germline-derived CDR1 and CDR2 are SGHRS and YFSETQ. This CDR3 comprises 14 residues. The specimen sequenced was blood T cells: a sorted CD56 or NKG2C T cell subset, CD4+ or CD8+ T cells, or bulk PBMC T cells (not recorded which). This clonotype was sampled from a man aged 18-69 years in good health. The V gene is TRBV5-1, the J gene TRBJ1-2; TCRdb returns TRBD1, unconfirmable since there is no DNA. CDR3 protein: CASSHLTGVYGYTF.